A single sample gave rise to the 21 T cell receptor beta chains below, sequenced in a study of blood T cell repertoires in COVID-19. Sequenced by immunoSEQ multiplex PCR; TCRdb stores in-frame clones only, minus some. The sample includes about 42,000 clones, roughly 76% of them seen just once. The sequencing input was peripheral blood. These receptor sequences come from a woman in her 70s with acute or convalescent COVID-19.

The V and J genes are TRBV11-2 and TRBJ1-1; D remains unclear. Trimming took 5 bases from V and 5 from J, leaving 15 bases between them. In germline, CDR1 is SGHAT, CDR2 FQNNGV. There are 14 residues in the CDR3. CDR3 coding DNA: TGTGCCAGCAGCCAACAGAGGAGGGAGACTGAAGCTTTCTTT. Protein: CASSQQRRETEAFF.

This chain connects TRBV30 to TRBJ2-5; D not certain. V was cut by 0 bases and J by 3 bases, with 8 bases left in between. There are 13 residues in the CDR3. Germline V gene lookup returns CDR1 GTSNPN and CDR2 SVGIG (reference sequence). The CDR3 spells CAWSVNRKETQYF. The CDR3 DNA reads TGTGCCTGGAGTGTAAACAGAAAAGAGACCCAGTACTTC. Full variable domain (missing parts from reference TRBV30 and TRBJ2-5): SQTIHQWPATLVQPVGSPLSLECTVEGTSNPNLYWYRQAAGRGLQLLFYSVGIGQISSEVPQNLSASRPQDRQFILSSKKLLLSDSGFYLCAWSVNRKETQYFGPGTRLLVL.

The CDR3 nucleotides are TGTGCCAGCAGTTCCTTCGCAGCGGGCGGTCACTATGAGCAGTACTTC. Amino acid sequence: CASSSFAAGGHYEQYF. The V and J genes are TRBV28 and TRBJ2-7; possibly TRBD2 for D (6 bases). This CDR3 region has 16 residues. The V end lost 4 bases, the J end lost 7 bases, and 23 bases lay between the germline ends. CDR1 is MDHEN and CDR2 is SYDVKM in the germline V gene. Variable domain in full (rest from reference TRBV28 and TRBJ2-7): DVKVTQSSRYLVKRTGEKVFLECVQDMDHENMFWYRQDPGLGLRLIYFSYDVKMKEKGDIPEGYSVSREKKERFSLILESASTNQTSMYLCASSSFAAGGHYEQYFGPGTRLTVT.

V and J are TRBV2 and TRBJ1-1; 9 bases fit TRBD1. Losses at the gene ends were 6 bases for V and 9 bases for J; bases not matched to a gene: 14. The germline gives CDR1 SNHLY, CDR2 FYNNEI. This CDR3 comprises 15 residues. CDR3 residues: CASRPRTWGQGQAFF. CDR3 DNA sequence: TGTGCCAGCAGACCAAGGACGTGGGGACAGGGTCAAGCTTTCTTT.

V usage is TRBV27 and J usage is TRBJ2-7; 7 nucleotides align to TRBD1. CDR1 is MNHEY, CDR2 SMNVEV, per germline (reference sequence). The junction had 6 bases not matched to a gene; V was cut back by 5 bases and J by 2 bases. This CDR3 comprises 14 residues. CDR3 bases: TGTGCCAGCAGTCCGGGGACAGTTCCCTACGAGCAGTACTTC. It yields the protein CASSPGTVPYEQYF.

The V and J genes are TRBV18 and TRBJ2-3; maybe TRBD1 (7 bases). CDR3 length: 14 residues. Germline values: CDR1 KGHSH, CDR2 LQKENI. Deletions cut 3 bases from V and 6 bases from J, with 13 bases between. CDR3 in amino acids: CASSPATGRDTQYF. CDR3 nucleotide sequence: TGTGCCAGCTCACCCGCGACAGGGAGGGATACGCAGTATTTT.

The V gene is TRBV12-5, the J gene TRBJ2-2; 7 bases map to TRBD1. With 5 bases clipped from V and 2 bases from J, the junction kept 5 bases outside the gene matches. The CDR3 length is 15 residues. CDR1 LGHNT and CDR2 FRNRAP come from the germline V gene. CDR3 coding DNA: TGTGCTAGTGGTCAGGGACAGCCAAACACCGGGGAGCTGTTTTTT. Translating it yields CASGQGQPNTGELFF.

The chain links TRBV28 to TRBJ2-1; D is possibly TRBD1 (6 bases). Germline CDR1 and CDR2: MDHEN and SYDVKM. Trimming removed 7 bases from V and 3 bases from J, with 10 bases in between. This CDR3 has 13 residues. The CDR3 region has the DNA TGTGCCAGCAAGGGGGACGTCTACAATGAGCAGTTCTTC. Its translation is CASKGDVYNEQFF.

This chain joins TRBV12-3 or TRBV12-4 and TRBJ1-1; D is ambiguous. The CDR3 is made up of 13 amino acids. Between the trimmed V and J ends, which lost 7 bases and 7 bases, there was a span of 16 bases. CDR3 in DNA: TGTGCCAGCACCCCCGATTTCCGAGGTGAAGCTTTCTTT. Amino acid sequence: CASTPDFRGEAFF.

This clone was detected only a few times. J is TRBJ1-1 and V is TRBV11-2; the D gene is possibly TRBD1 (6 bases). V was cut by 5 bases and J by 5 bases, with 18 bases left in between. Germline V gene data show CDR1 as SGHAT and CDR2 as FQNNGV. There are 15 residues in the CDR3. The CDR3 here is CASSPAKGGGTEAFF. For the CDR3, the DNA is TGTGCCAGCAGCCCAGCAAAAGGGGGGGGAACTGAAGCTTTCTTT.

This chain connects TRBV7-6 to TRBJ1-1, with 7 bases fitting TRBD1. Germline trimming cut 2 bases from V and 1 base from J; bases unmatched to any gene: 1. The CDR3 sequence is 14 residues long. Germline lookup yields CDR1 SGHVS and CDR2 FNYEAQ. The CDR3 coding sequence is TGTGCCAGCAGCTTACGGGACAGGAACACTGAAGCTTTCTTT. Protein sequence: CASSLRDRNTEAFF.

The gene calls are TRBV7-9 and TRBJ1-6; possible D gene TRBD1, 5 bases. The CDR3 is made up of 12 amino acids. CDR1 and CDR2 from the germline V gene are SEHNR and FQNEAQ (reference sequence). The ends were cut back, 8 bases at V and 8 bases at J, with 10 bases in the middle. The CDR3 DNA is TGTGCCAGCCCGGCGGGGGATTCACCCCTCCACTTT. Amino acids: CASPAGDSPLHF.

The V call is TRBV30, the J call TRBJ1-3; a possible D gene is TRBD1 (5 bases). CDR1 and CDR2 from the germline V gene are GTSNPN and SVGIG (reference sequence). The V gene lost 3 bases and the J gene lost 2 bases, with 14 bases spanning the gap. This CDR3 comprises 15 residues. For the CDR3, the DNA is TGTGCCTGGAGCACCGGGAGGGGCGCTGGAAACACCATATATTTT. It translates to CAWSTGRGAGNTIYF.

The chain couples TRBV5-1 to TRBJ1-1, with D tentatively TRBD1 (6 bases). Germline CDR1 reads SGHRS; CDR2 reads YFSETQ. This CDR3 region has 15 residues. V dropped 0 bases and J dropped 1 base, with 10 bases sitting between them. CDR3 sequence: CASSLAPTGNTEAFF. The CDR3 DNA reads TGCGCCAGCAGCTTGGCTCCGACAGGGAACACTGAAGCTTTCTTT.

The genes are TRBV5-1 and TRBJ2-5, with TRBD2 identical over 7 bases. This CDR3 comprises 13 residues. V lost 3 bases and J lost 5; bases outside the gene matches: 4. Germline V gene data show CDR1 as SGHRS and CDR2 as YFSETQ. DNA for the CDR3: TGCGCCAGCAGCTGGGGGGGAGGTGAGACCCAGTACTTC. This gives the protein CASSWGGGETQYF. The complete variable domain, with remaining parts taken from reference TRBV5-1 and TRBJ2-5, reads KAGVTQTPRYLIKTRGQQVTLSCSPISGHRSVSWYQQTPGQGLQFLFEYFSETQRNKGNFPGRFSGRQFSNSRSEMNVSTLELGDSALYLCASSWGGGETQYFGPGTRLLVL.

The CDR3 here is CASSETGGLNQPQHF. For the CDR3, the DNA is TGTGCCAGCAGTGAAACAGGGGGCCTCAATCAGCCCCAGCATTTT. The genes are TRBV6-1 and TRBJ1-5; TRBD1 matches at 9 bases. CDR3 length equals 15 residues. The junction had 2 bases not matched to a gene; V was cut back by 2 bases and J by 3 bases. The germline CDR1 and CDR2 sequences are MNHNS and SASEGT.

This sequence joins TRBV7-2 and TRBJ1-3; D gene uncertain. V shed 2 bases and J shed 3 bases, with 2 bases lying between them. CDR1 is SGHTA and CDR2 is FQGNSA in the germline V gene. The CDR3 loop spans 12 amino acids. CDR3 sequence: CASSLYGNTIYF. Written as DNA, the CDR3 is TGTGCCAGCAGCTTATATGGAAACACCATATATTTT.

V and J are TRBV7-9 and TRBJ2-1; TRBD2 matches 12 bases. This CDR3 has 18 residues. From germline, CDR1 is SEHNR and CDR2 FQNEAQ (reference sequence). The ends lost 2 bases at V and 5 bases at J; junction bases unmatched: 10. CDR3 sequence: CASSLTVRLAGVHNEQFF. For the CDR3, the DNA is TGTGCCAGCAGCTTAACCGTGAGACTAGCGGGAGTTCACAATGAGCAGTTCTTC.

This clone was observed a few times. The gene calls are TRBV5-1 and TRBJ2-7; D possibly corresponds to TRBD2 (6 bases). The V end was cut by 4 bases, the J end by 6 bases, with 17 bases between. The CDR3 is made up of 14 amino acids. Germline V gives CDR1 SGHRS, CDR2 YFSETQ. The CDR3 nucleotides are TGCGCCAGCAGCCCCGGGACTGGATTCTCCGAGCAGTACTTC. Translated, it gives CASSPGTGFSEQYF.

The V call is TRBV15, the J call TRBJ2-5; D is unresolved. The germline V gene encodes CDR1 LNHNV and CDR2 YYDKDF (reference sequence). There are 15 residues in the CDR3. Trimming removed 0 bases at V and 1 base at J, with 9 bases between. This CDR3 is CATSRDRAPQETQYF. In DNA, the CDR3 is TGTGCCACCAGCAGAGATCGTGCGCCCCAAGAGACCCAGTACTTC.

V usage is TRBV18 and J usage is TRBJ2-2, with 9 bases lining up with TRBD2. V gave up 3 bases and J gave up 2 bases; unmatched junction bases: 7. Germline CDR1 KGHSH, CDR2 LQKENI. This CDR3 region has 17 residues. The CDR3 bases are TGTGCCAGCTCACCCCTAGCGGGGAACCTTAACACCGGGGAGCTGTTTTTT. Protein product: CASSPLAGNLNTGELFF.